The entry below gives a single TCR beta chain sequence along with its context. Antigen: not known. This CDR3 comprises 14 residues. The V and J ends lost 5 bases and 15 bases, in that order; junction bases with no gene match: 9. Looked up from germline, CDR1 is SGHKS and CDR2 is YYEKEE (reference sequence). Unique molecular identifiers were present on the cDNA, and a universal primer site came from template switching. TCRdb processed the 5' RACE reads anew with MiXCR; each CDR3 protein has one entry. The sample holds approximately 260,000 distinct CDR3 sequences, roughly 8% seen once. The data were taken from a study of identical twins. Study results and limitations: The degree of excess twin sharing was weaker in beta out-of-frame sequences. Zero-insertion analyses might be partly confounded by invariant T cells like MAIT and iNKT.

These data were also reused for a study on yellow fever vaccine responses in identical twins.

Sample: CD8+ T cells sorted from blood. The TCR originated in a woman younger than 35 in good health. The chain employs TRBV5-5 and TRBJ2-1; 15 nucleotides match TRBD2. CDR3 bases: TGTGCCAGCAGTTCGGGACTAGCGGGAGGTCCGCGGTTCTTC. Its translation is CASSSGLAGGPRFF.